The 31 T cell receptor beta chains below come from one sample, sequenced in a study of early T cells in non-severe SARS-CoV-2 infection. TCRdb reanalysed the 5' RACE reads using MiXCR and keeps one entry per CDR3 protein. The repertoire holds around 71,000 distinct CDR3 sequences, 10% seen once, with around 15% in the top ten. Sample: whole blood, taken at baseline. The receptors stem from an adult who was a healthcare worker with PCR-confirmed SARS-CoV-2 infection or an uninfected control (not recorded which).

V is TRBV28 and J is TRBJ1-4; 8 positions agree with TRBD1. Germline V gene lookup returns CDR1 MDHEN and CDR2 SYDVKM. The CDR3 length is 16 residues. The V and J ends lost 4 bases and 8 bases, in that order; junction bases with no gene match: 12. The CDR3 reads CASSSQDRGGREKLFF. The CDR3 nucleotides are TGTGCCAGCAGTTCCCAAGACAGGGGTGGACGCGAAAAACTGTTTTTT.

This clonotype appeared many times. The chain is built from TRBV20-1 and TRBJ2-7, with 8 bases matching TRBD2. V dropped 0 bases and J dropped 3; count of bases not matched to a gene: 7. Germline V gene lookup returns CDR1 DFQATT and CDR2 SNEGSKA (reference sequence). The CDR3 contains 15 residues. The DNA for the CDR3 is TGCAGTGCTAGAGATAGCGCGGGAGGTAGCTACGAGCAGTACTTC. Amino acid sequence: CSARDSAGGSYEQYF.

The rearrangement joins TRBV7-2 to TRBJ2-3, with D perhaps matching TRBD1 (6 bases). CDR1 SGHTA and CDR2 FQGNSA come from the germline V gene. The CDR3 covers 16 residues. V was cut by 5 bases and J by 1 base, with 16 bases left in between. This chain's CDR3 is CASSPGTHAGTDTQYF. CDR3 DNA: TGTGCCAGCAGCCCCGGGACACATGCAGGCACAGATACGCAGTATTTT.

This clonotype has only a few counts. The chain joins TRBV5-4 to TRBJ2-1; 7 bases agree with TRBD2. Germline V gives CDR1 SGHNT, CDR2 YYREEE (reference sequence). This CDR3 spans 18 amino acids. The J segment lost 4 bases and the V segment lost 0 bases, leaving 13 bases of the junction unmatched. The CDR3 sequence is CASSLEPSGGALYNEQFF. CDR3 bases: TGTGCCAGCAGCTTGGAACCTAGCGGAGGGGCGCTTTACAATGAGCAGTTCTTC. The entire variable domain, with the rest obtained from reference TRBV5-4 and TRBJ2-1, is as follows: ETGVTQSPTHLIKTRGQQVTLRCSSQSGHNTVSWYQQALGQGPQFIFQYYREEENGRGNFPPRFSGLQFPNYSSELNVNALELDDSALYLCASSLEPSGGALYNEQFFGPGTRLTVL.

This clonotype came up a few times. This rearrangement joins TRBV7-3 to TRBJ2-1; tentatively, D is TRBD2 (5 bases). This CDR3 has 14 residues. V was clipped by 2 bases and J by 9 bases, with 14 bases between them. Germline V gene lookup returns CDR1 SGHTA and CDR2 FQGTGA. CDR3 bases: TGTGCCAGCAGCTTACGGCATTCCGAGGGTGAGCAGTTCTTC. This gives the protein CASSLRHSEGEQFF.

J is TRBJ2-1 and V is TRBV24-1; 7 bases align to TRBD2. V gave up 3 bases and J gave up 2 bases; unmatched junction bases: 3. The CDR3 is 15 residues long. CDR1 is KGHDR and CDR2 is SFDVKD in the germline V gene. CDR3 sequence (DNA): TGTGCCACCAGTGATCCCGGGACTACCTACAATGAGCAGTTCTTC. This gives the protein CATSDPGTTYNEQFF.

This clonotype showed up many times. This chain links TRBV7-6 with TRBJ1-2; a possible D gene is TRBD1 (5 bases). The CDR3 consists of 12 residues. The germline gives CDR1 SGHVS, CDR2 FNYEAQ. V was cut by 1 base and J by 7 bases, with 7 bases left in between. The CDR3 spells CASSLEGTGYTF. CDR3 bases: TGTGCCAGCAGCTTAGAAGGGACTGGCTACACCTTC.

About this clonotype: It may be a read error: a sequence one base away is much more abundant. The rearrangement joins TRBV7-2 to TRBJ2-1; a weak D match, TRBD2 (5 bases). Germline V CDR1 and CDR2: SGHTA, FQGNSA. This CDR3 has 13 amino acids. Trimming shortened V by 6 bases and J by 4 bases, and 10 bases separated the two germline ends. The CDR3 region has the DNA TGTGCCAGCAGGGCAGCGGATTACAATGAGCAGTTCTTC. Its translation is CASRAADYNEQFF. Full variable domain (outside the CDR3, taken from reference TRBV7-2 and TRBJ2-1): GAGVSQSPSNKVTEKGKDVELRCDPISGHTALYWYRQSLGQGLEFLIYFQGNSAPDKSGLPSDRFSAERTGGSVSTLTIQRTQQEDSAVYLCASRAADYNEQFFGPGTRLTVL.

This chain links TRBV12-3 or TRBV12-4 with TRBJ2-3; TRBD2 aligns across 9 bases. The CDR3 runs 15 residues. J gave up 1 base and V 4 bases, and 3 bases lay outside the gene matches. The CDR3 region is CASSWREGGTDTQYF. As DNA, the CDR3 is TGTGCCAGCAGTTGGCGGGAGGGTGGCACAGATACGCAGTATTTT.

The rearrangement joins TRBV20-1 to TRBJ2-7; TRBD2 is a possible D gene (6 bases). V was cut by 0 bases and J by 3 bases, with 12 bases left in between. There are 14 residues in the CDR3. Germline values: CDR1 DFQATT, CDR2 SNEGSKA (reference sequence). The CDR3 spells CSARDTGVYYEQYF. DNA of the CDR3: TGCAGTGCTAGAGATACGGGGGTATACTACGAGCAGTACTTC.

This clonotype was counted a few times. The rearrangement uses TRBV28 and TRBJ2-3; D is tentatively TRBD1 or TRBD2 (6 bases each). This CDR3 spans 15 amino acids. V lost 4 bases to trimming and J lost 4 bases, with 15 bases between them. The V gene's germline CDR1 is MDHEN and CDR2 SYDVKM. The CDR3 nucleotides read TGTGCCAGCAGTTCGCCTGGGGGGCAGTCAGATACGCAGTATTTT. This encodes CASSSPGGQSDTQYF.

The chain carries TRBV7-9 and TRBJ2-7, with 8 bases identical to TRBD1. The V segment lost 2 bases and the J segment 3 bases; nucleotides outside the gene matches: 6. CDR1 and CDR2 (germline): SEHNR, FQNEAQ (reference sequence). CDR3 size: 15 residues. CDR3 sequence reads: CASSLLQTGVYEQYF. The CDR3 coding sequence is TGTGCCAGCAGCTTACTCCAGACAGGGGTCTACGAGCAGTACTTC.

This clonotype was recorded at least ten times. The chain is built from TRBV7-9 and TRBJ1-1; D is unresolved. This CDR3 comprises 15 residues. Germline V gives CDR1 SEHNR, CDR2 FQNEAQ (reference sequence). V was cut by 5 bases and J by 1 base, with 14 bases left in between. The CDR3 DNA sequence: TGTGCCAGCAGCCCAGGAGGACCTCAGAACACTGAAGCTTTCTTT. This sequence encodes CASSPGGPQNTEAFF.

This clonotype showed up many times. V gene TRBV28 combines with J gene TRBJ2-7, with no clear D. V gave up 5 bases and J gave up 3 bases, with 2 bases separating them. The CDR3 sequence is 10 residues long. Germline CDR1 reads MDHEN; CDR2 reads SYDVKM. The CDR3 reads CASSHYEQYF. CDR3 coding DNA: TGTGCCAGCAGTCACTACGAGCAGTACTTC. Variable domain in full (rest from reference TRBV28 and TRBJ2-7): DVKVTQSSRYLVKRTGEKVFLECVQDMDHENMFWYRQDPGLGLRLIYFSYDVKMKEKGDIPEGYSVSREKKERFSLILESASTNQTSMYLCASSHYEQYFGPGTRLTVT.

This sequence joins TRBV28 and TRBJ2-2; no clear D. V lost 1 base to trimming and J lost 3 bases, with 18 bases between them. This CDR3 region has 18 residues. Germline values: CDR1 MDHEN, CDR2 SYDVKM. CDR3 sequence reads: CASSLYISLKLDTGELFF. CDR3 coding DNA: TGTGCCAGCAGTTTATACATCAGCCTTAAGCTGGACACCGGGGAGCTGTTTTTT.

The rearrangement uses TRBV7-3 and TRBJ2-3; D might be TRBD2 (6 bases). Germline lookup yields CDR1 SGHTA and CDR2 FQGTGA. The CDR3 runs to 15 residues. Trimming stripped 1 base from V and 0 bases from J, with 8 bases between. The CDR3, as DNA: TGTGCCAGCAGCTTAAGCGGGACTAGCACAGATACGCAGTATTTT. It codes for CASSLSGTSTDTQYF.

This clonotype was seen more than once but under ten times. The V call is TRBV28, the J call TRBJ2-1, with 8 positions matching TRBD2. Germline CDR1 reads MDHEN; CDR2 reads SYDVKM. This CDR3 has 17 amino acids. V lost 5 bases to trimming and J lost 2 bases; unmatched junction nucleotides: 11. CDR3 coding DNA: TGTGCCAGCAGTCCGACGGTGTGGCGGGGGGCCTACAATGAGCAGTTCTTC. Translating it yields CASSPTVWRGAYNEQFF.

This clonotype was seen many times. The J gene is TRBJ2-3, the V gene TRBV3-1; no clear D. Germline V gives CDR1 LGHDT, CDR2 YNNKEL (reference sequence). This CDR3 region has 14 residues. Trimming removed 0 bases at V and 10 bases at J, with 14 bases between. The CDR3 bases are TGTGCCAGCAGCCAAGACGCCTCTCCGGCGGCGCAGTATTTT. Translation gives CASSQDASPAAQYF.

This clonotype showed up many times. The rearrangement links TRBV23-1 to TRBJ2-7; 9 positions agree with TRBD1. TRBV23-1 is an ORF, with its function uncertain. The V segment lost 3 bases and the J segment 0 bases; nucleotides outside the gene matches: 9. There are 17 residues in the CDR3. CDR3 DNA: TGCGCCAGCAGTCAGTCCGACAGGGGGTACAGCTCCTACGAGCAGTACTTC. This translates into CASSQSDRGYSSYEQYF.

This clonotype was observed many times. CDR3 in amino acids: CASSQVRTGVRDYRKETQYF. CDR3 nucleotide sequence: TGTGCCAGCAGCCAAGTCAGAACGGGGGTACGGGACTACCGTAAAGAGACCCAGTACTTC. The V call is TRBV14, the J call TRBJ2-5, with 7 nucleotides matching TRBD2. V trimming: 1 base; J trimming: 3 bases; junction bases outside the gene matches: 20. Germline CDR1 is SGHDN and CDR2 is FVKESK. The CDR3 covers 20 residues.

There are many counts of this clonotype. The chain is built from TRBV18 and TRBJ1-2; no firm D call. CDR1 is KGHSH, CDR2 LQKENI, per germline. CDR3 length equals 13 residues. V dropped 5 bases and J dropped 4 bases, with 11 bases sitting between them. The CDR3 loop is CASSTWSSYGYTF. The CDR3 DNA reads TGTGCCAGCTCAACATGGAGCTCCTATGGCTACACCTTC.

The sample holds many counts of this clonotype. V usage is TRBV28 and J usage is TRBJ2-2, with D possibly TRBD1 on 6 matching bases. Germline-derived CDR1 and CDR2 are MDHEN and SYDVKM. The length of the CDR3 is 16 residues. The V end lost 6 bases, the J end lost 6 bases, and 20 bases lay between the germline ends. CDR3 in DNA: TGTGCCAGCAGGCGCAGGGGCCCAAGTGCGGCCGGGGAGCTGTTTTTT. As protein: CASRRRGPSAAGELFF.

The V call is TRBV28, the J call TRBJ2-1, with a tentative D call TRBD2 (6 bases). Germline V gene sequence: CDR1 MDHEN, CDR2 SYDVKM. The CDR3 is made up of 14 amino acids. Trimming pared 10 bases from V and 7 bases from J, leaving 20 bases between. The CDR3 DNA sequence: TGTGCCATTACCTACCGGGACTCCGAAAATGAGCAGTTCTTC. Amino acid sequence: CAITYRDSENEQFF.

At least ten counts were recorded for this clonotype. The rearrangement uses TRBV20-1 and TRBJ1-1; a weak D match, TRBD1 (6 bases). CDR1 DFQATT and CDR2 SNEGSKA come from the germline V gene (reference sequence). This CDR3 contains 12 residues. Between the trimmed V and J ends, which lost 2 bases and 7 bases, there was a span of 11 bases. This chain's CDR3 is CSARRRGREAFF. CDR3 in DNA: TGCAGTGCTAGACGCAGGGGACGTGAAGCTTTCTTT.

This chain connects TRBV20-1 to TRBJ1-1, with unresolved D. V was clipped by 8 bases and J by 1 base, with 14 bases between them. CDR1 and CDR2 (germline): DFQATT, SNEGSKA (reference sequence). This CDR3 spans 13 amino acids. The CDR3 reads CSLDRPENTEAFF. The CDR3 DNA reads TGCAGTCTAGACCGGCCCGAGAACACTGAAGCTTTCTTT.

The rearrangement uses TRBV19 and TRBJ1-1; no clear D gene. The CDR3 sequence is 12 residues long. Trimming left V 5 bases short and J 1 base short, with 5 bases between. Germline CDR1 is LNHDA and CDR2 is SQIVND (reference sequence). CDR3 region: CASSWENTEAFF. As DNA, the CDR3 is TGTGCCAGTAGTTGGGAGAACACTGAAGCTTTCTTT.

This clonotype was found a few times. The J gene is TRBJ2-7, the V gene TRBV6-1, with TRBD2 as a possible D gene (6 bases). There are 15 residues in the CDR3. Trimming stripped 5 bases from V and 2 bases from J, with 16 bases between. Germline-derived CDR1 and CDR2 are MNHNS and SASEGT. CDR3 sequence (DNA): TGTGCCAGCAGTAGGGGACTTACCCCGACCTACGAGCAGTACTTC. Protein sequence: CASSRGLTPTYEQYF.

This clonotype was detected ten times or more. This chain joins TRBV28 and TRBJ2-7, with 10 bases matching TRBD2. The CDR3 has 14 amino acids. Trimming took 2 bases from V and 4 from J; bases not matched to a gene: 2. Germline lookup yields CDR1 MDHEN and CDR2 SYDVKM. The CDR3 here is CASSLPSGRYEQYF. CDR3 nucleotides: TGTGCCAGCAGTTTACCTAGCGGGAGATACGAGCAGTACTTC.

This clonotype came up many times. This chain uses TRBV7-3 with TRBJ2-5, with unresolved D. The CDR3 is 13 amino acids. Trimming pared 2 bases from V and 1 base from J, leaving 5 bases between. The germline gives CDR1 SGHTA, CDR2 FQGTGA. The CDR3 here is CASSLSGQETQYF. The CDR3 DNA follows: TGTGCCAGCAGCTTATCCGGCCAAGAGACCCAGTACTTC.

V and J are TRBV28 and TRBJ2-7, with 9 bases lining up with TRBD1. The CDR3 spans 14 residues. Trimming cost V 5 bases and J 2 bases; bases outside gene matches: 4. From germline, CDR1 is MDHEN and CDR2 SYDVKM. This CDR3 reads CASSLRDRAYEQYF. As DNA, the CDR3 is TGTGCCAGCAGTCTCCGGGACAGGGCCTACGAGCAGTACTTC.

This clonotype was seen many times. The chain recombines TRBV12-3 or TRBV12-4 with TRBJ2-2, with 9 bases that match TRBD1. Losses at the gene ends were 4 bases for V and 4 bases for J; bases not matched to a gene: 7. The CDR3 has 16 amino acids. The CDR3 loop is CASSSPRTGVTGELFF. The CDR3 region has the DNA TGTGCCAGCAGTTCTCCCCGGACAGGGGTCACCGGGGAGCTGTTTTTT.